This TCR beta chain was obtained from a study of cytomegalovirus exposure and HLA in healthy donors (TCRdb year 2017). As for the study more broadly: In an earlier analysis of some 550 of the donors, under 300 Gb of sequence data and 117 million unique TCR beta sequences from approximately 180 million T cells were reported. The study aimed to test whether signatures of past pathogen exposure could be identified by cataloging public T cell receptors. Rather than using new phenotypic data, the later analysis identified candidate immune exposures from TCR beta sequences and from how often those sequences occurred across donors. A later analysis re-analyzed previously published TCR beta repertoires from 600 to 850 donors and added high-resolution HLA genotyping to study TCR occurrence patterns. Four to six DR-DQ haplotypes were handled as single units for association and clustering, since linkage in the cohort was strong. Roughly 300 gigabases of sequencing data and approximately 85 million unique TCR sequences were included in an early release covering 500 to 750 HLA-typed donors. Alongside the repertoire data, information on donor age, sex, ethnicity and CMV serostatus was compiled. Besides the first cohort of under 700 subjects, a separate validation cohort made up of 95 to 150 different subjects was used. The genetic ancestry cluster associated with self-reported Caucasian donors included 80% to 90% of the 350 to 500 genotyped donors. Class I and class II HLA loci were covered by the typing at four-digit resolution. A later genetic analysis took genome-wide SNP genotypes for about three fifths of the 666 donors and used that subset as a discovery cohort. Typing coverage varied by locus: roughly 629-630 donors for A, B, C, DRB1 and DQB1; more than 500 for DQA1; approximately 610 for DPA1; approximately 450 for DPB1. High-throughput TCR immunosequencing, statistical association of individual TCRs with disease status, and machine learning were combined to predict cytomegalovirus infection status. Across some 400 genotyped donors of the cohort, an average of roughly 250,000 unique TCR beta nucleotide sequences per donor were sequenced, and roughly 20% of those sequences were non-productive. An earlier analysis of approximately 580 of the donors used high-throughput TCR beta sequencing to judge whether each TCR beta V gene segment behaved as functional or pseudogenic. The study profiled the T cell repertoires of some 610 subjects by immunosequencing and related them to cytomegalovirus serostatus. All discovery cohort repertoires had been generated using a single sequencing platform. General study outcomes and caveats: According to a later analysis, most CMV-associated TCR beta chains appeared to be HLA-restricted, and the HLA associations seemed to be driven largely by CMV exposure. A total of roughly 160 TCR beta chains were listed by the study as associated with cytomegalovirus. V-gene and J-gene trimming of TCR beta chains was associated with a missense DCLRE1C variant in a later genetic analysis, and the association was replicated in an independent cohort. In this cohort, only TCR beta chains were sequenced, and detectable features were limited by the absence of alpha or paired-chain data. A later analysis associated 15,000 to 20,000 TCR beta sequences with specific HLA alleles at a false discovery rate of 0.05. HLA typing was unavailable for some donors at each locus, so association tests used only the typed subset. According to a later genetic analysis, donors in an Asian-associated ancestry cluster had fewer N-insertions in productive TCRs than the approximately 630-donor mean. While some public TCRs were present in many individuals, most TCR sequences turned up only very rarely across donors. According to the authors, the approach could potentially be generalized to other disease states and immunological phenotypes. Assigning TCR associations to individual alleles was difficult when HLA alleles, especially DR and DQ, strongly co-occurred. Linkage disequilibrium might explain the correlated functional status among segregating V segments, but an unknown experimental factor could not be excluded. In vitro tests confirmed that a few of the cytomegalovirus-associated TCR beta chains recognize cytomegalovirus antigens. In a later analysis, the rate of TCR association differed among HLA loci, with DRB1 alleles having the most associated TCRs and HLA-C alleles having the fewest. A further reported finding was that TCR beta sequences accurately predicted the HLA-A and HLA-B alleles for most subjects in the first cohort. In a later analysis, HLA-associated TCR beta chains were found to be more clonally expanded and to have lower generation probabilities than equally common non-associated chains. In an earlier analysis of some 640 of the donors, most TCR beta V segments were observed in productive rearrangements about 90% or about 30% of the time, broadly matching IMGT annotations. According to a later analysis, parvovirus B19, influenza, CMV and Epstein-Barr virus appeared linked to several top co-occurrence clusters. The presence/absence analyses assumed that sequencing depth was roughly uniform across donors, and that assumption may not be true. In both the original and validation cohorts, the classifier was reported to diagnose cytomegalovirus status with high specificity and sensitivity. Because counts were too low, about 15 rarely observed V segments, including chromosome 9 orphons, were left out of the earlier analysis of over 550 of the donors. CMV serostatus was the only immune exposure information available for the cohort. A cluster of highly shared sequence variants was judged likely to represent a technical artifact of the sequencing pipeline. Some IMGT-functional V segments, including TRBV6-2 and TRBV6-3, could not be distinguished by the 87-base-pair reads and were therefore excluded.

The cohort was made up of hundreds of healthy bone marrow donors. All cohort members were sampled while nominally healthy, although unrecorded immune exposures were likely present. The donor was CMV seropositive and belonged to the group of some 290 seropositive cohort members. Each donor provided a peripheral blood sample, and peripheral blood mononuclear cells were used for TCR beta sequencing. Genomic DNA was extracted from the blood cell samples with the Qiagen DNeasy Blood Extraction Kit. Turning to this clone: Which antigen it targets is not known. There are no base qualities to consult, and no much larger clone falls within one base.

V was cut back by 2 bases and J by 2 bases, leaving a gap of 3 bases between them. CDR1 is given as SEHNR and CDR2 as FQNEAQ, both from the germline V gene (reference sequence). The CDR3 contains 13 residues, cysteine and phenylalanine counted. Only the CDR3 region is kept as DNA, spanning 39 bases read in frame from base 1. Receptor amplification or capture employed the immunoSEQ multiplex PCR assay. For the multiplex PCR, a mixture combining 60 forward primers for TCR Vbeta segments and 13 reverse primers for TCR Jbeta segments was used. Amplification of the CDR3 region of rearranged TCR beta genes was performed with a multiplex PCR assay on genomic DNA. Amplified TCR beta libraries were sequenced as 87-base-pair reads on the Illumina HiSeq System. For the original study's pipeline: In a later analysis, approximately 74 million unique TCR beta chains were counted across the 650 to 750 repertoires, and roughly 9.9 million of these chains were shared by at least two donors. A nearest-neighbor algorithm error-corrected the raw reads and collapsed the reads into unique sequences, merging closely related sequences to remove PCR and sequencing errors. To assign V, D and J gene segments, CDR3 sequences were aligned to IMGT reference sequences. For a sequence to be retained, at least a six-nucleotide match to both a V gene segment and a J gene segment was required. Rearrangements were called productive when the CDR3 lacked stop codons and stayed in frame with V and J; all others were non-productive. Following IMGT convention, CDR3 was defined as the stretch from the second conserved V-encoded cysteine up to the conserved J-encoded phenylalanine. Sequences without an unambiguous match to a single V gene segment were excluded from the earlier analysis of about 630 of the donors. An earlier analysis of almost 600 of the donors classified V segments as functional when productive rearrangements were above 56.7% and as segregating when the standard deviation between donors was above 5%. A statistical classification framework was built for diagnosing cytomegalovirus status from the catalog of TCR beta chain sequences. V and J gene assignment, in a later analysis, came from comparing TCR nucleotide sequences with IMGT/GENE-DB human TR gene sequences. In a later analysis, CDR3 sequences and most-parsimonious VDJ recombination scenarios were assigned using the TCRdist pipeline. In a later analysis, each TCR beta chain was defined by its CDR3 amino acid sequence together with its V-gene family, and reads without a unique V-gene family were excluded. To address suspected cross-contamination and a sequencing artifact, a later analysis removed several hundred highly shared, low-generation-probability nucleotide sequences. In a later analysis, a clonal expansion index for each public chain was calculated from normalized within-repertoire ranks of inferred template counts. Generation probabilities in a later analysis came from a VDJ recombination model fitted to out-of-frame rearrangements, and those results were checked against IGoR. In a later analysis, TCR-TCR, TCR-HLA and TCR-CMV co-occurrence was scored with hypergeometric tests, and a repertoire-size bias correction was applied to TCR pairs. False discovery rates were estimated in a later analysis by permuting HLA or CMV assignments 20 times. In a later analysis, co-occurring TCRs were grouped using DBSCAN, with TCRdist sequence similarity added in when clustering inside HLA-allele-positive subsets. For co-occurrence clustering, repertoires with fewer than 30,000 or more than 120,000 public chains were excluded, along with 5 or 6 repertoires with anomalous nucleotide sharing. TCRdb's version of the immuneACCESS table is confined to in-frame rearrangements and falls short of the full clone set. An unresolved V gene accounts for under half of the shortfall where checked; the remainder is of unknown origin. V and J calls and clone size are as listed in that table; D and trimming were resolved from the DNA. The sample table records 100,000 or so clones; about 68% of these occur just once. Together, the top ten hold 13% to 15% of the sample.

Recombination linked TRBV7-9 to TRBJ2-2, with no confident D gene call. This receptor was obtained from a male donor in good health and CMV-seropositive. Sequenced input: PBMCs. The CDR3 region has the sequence CASSLINTGELFF. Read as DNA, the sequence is TGTGCCAGCAGCTTAATAAACACCGGGGAGCTGTTTTTT.